The subject of this entry is one TCR beta chain. The data were obtained in a study of blood T cell repertoires in COVID-19. Trimming took off 3 bases at V and 6 bases at J, with 14 bases between the two ends. This CDR3 is built from 13 residues. Germline CDR1 DFQATT, CDR2 SNEGSKA (reference sequence). In the original analysis: Counts of nucleated cells, estimated from reference gene primer amplification, were obtained. The table came from immunoSEQ multiplex PCR; TCRdb's copy has only in-frame clones and leaves some out. V, J and clone size derive from that table, while D and trimming were established from the DNA sequence. Here the sample spans 140,000 to 150,000 clones, roughly 80% being singletons.

The chain links TRBV20-1 to TRBJ1-2, with a weak D call TRBD1 (5 bases). This TCR came from a human donor in a cohort sampled during active COVID-19. The specimen sequenced was peripheral blood. The CDR3 nucleotides read TGCAGTGCTAGTAAGGGGAAGGTCGATGGCTACACCTTC. As protein: CSASKGKVDGYTF.